This T cell receptor beta chain was identified during a study of T cell changes during pregnancy in multiple sclerosis. The V gene lost 0 bases and the J gene lost 4 bases, with 19 bases spanning the gap. This CDR3 is built from 17 residues. Germline V gene data show CDR1 as SGHRS and CDR2 as YFSETQ. The table came from immunoSEQ multiplex PCR; TCRdb's copy has only in-frame clones and leaves some out. Among about 70,000 clones listed, more than 90% were seen once. The TCR sequence derives from a female donor in good health, enrolled as a control in a pregnancy study. The sample in question was peripheral blood, obtained in the second trimester of pregnancy. The chain links TRBV5-1 to TRBJ2-5, with D perhaps TRBD2 (6 bases). DNA for the CDR3: TGCGCCAGCAGCTTGGCCGGGGCGGGGAATGGGTTAGAGACCCAGTACTTC. This sequence encodes CASSLAGAGNGLETQYF.